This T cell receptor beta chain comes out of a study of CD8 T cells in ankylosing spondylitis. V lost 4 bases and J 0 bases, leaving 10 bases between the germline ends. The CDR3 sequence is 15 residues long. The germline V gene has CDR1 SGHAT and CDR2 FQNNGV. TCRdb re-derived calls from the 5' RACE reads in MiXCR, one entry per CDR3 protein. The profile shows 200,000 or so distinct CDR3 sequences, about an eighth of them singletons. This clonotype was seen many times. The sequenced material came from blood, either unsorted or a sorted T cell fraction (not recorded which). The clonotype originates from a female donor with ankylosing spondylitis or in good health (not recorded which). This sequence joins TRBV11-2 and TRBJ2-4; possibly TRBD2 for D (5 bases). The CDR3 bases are TGTGCCAGCAGCTCGGAGGTACTAGCCAAAAACATTCAGTACTTC. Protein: CASSSEVLAKNIQYF.